Following are 6 T cell receptor beta chains from one sample sequenced in a study of control samples from healthy donors and cancer patients. Sequencing used immunoSEQ multiplex PCR; TCRdb keeps in-frame clones, though not all of them. The profile shows 94,000 or so clones, approximately 84% of them singletons. Sequencing was performed on PBMCs. The receptors were gathered from a man in his sixties or seventies with lung cancer.

The rearrangement links TRBV14 to TRBJ2-1; D is uncertain. The germline gives CDR1 SGHDN, CDR2 FVKESK. The CDR3 loop spans 14 amino acids. Trimming took off 0 bases at V and 9 bases at J, with 12 bases between the two ends. CDR3 coding DNA: TGTGCCAGCAGCCAAGATACAAGGCTCGGTGAGCAGTTCTTC. Translation gives CASSQDTRLGEQFF. Full variable domain (missing parts from reference TRBV14 and TRBJ2-1): EAGVTQFPSHSVIEKGQTVTLRCDPISGHDNLYWYRRVMGKEIKFLLHFVKESKQDESGMPNNRFLAERTGGTYSTLKVQPAELEDSGVYFCASSQDTRLGEQFFGPGTRLTVL.

This rearrangement joins TRBV15 to TRBJ2-3; unclear D gene. Germline CDR1 LNHNV, CDR2 YYDKDF (reference sequence). V lost 6 bases and J 3 bases, leaving 10 bases between the germline ends. CDR3 size: 13 residues. The CDR3 DNA reads TGTGCCACCAGGGGGTTCGGGACAGATACGCAGTATTTT. This gives the protein CATRGFGTDTQYF.

The V call is TRBV10-3, the J call TRBJ2-1; no reliable D call. Trimming shortened V by 0 bases and J by 13 bases, and 13 bases separated the two germline ends. Germline V CDR1 and CDR2: ENHRY, SYGVKD. The CDR3 sequence is 13 residues long. In nucleotides, the CDR3 is TGTGCCATCAGTGAGTCGAAAGGCAGTCAACAGTTCTTC. This translates into CAISESKGSQQFF.

The rearrangement uses TRBV27 and TRBJ2-7; tentative D call: TRBD2 (5 bases). Trimming took off 2 bases at V and 7 bases at J, with 12 bases between the two ends. This CDR3 comprises 13 residues. Per germline, CDR1 MNHEY and CDR2 SMNVEV (reference sequence). CDR3 DNA: TGTGCCAGCAGTTTACGGACTGCGAGGGAGCAGTACTTC. It encodes CASSLRTAREQYF.

The chain combines TRBV3-1 (or the pseudogene TRBV3-2) with TRBJ1-2; D might be TRBD1 (5 bases). The CDR3 has 15 residues. The germline V and J ends were trimmed by 4 bases and 4 bases, with 16 bases remaining between them. Germline-derived CDR1 and CDR2 are LGHDT and YNNKEL (reference sequence). In nucleotides, the CDR3 is TGTGCCAGCAGCCCGAGCCAGGGATGGCGCTATGGCTACACCTTC. Its protein is CASSPSQGWRYGYTF.

The genes are TRBV5-1 and TRBJ2-3; 7 bases align to TRBD1. The CDR3 runs 14 residues. Germline lookup yields CDR1 SGHRS and CDR2 YFSETQ. V shed 3 bases and J 1 base; nucleotides not matched to a gene: 2. For the CDR3, the DNA is TGCGCCAGCAGCTATACAGGGGGCACAGATACGCAGTATTTT. Translation: CASSYTGGTDTQYF.